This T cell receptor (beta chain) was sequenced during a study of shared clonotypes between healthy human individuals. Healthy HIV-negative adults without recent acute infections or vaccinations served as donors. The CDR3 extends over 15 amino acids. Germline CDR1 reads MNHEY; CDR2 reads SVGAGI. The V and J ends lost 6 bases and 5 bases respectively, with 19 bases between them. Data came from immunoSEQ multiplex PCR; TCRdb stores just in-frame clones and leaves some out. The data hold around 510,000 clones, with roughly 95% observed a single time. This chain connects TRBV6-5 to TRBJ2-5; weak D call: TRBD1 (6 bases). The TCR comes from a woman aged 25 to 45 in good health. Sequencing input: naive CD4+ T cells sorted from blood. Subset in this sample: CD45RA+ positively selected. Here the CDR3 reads CASSKETGIGETQYF. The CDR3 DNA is TGTGCCAGCAGCAAAGAAACAGGGATAGGGGAGACCCAGTACTTC.